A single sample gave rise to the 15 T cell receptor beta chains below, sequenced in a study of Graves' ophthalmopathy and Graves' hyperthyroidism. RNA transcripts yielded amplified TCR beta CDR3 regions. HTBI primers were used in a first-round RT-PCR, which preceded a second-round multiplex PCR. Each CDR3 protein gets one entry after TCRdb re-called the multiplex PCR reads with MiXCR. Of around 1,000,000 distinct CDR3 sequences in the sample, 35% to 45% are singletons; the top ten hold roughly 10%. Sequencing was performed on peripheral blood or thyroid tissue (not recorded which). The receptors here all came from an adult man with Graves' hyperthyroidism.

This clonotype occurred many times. The CDR3 region is CSASRTGFRYEQYF. Here the CDR3 DNA reads TGCAGTGCTAGCCGGACAGGGTTTCGCTACGAGCAGTACTTC. V and J are TRBV20-1 and TRBJ2-7; 8 bases align to TRBD1. Germline CDR1 and CDR2: DFQATT and SNEGSKA (reference sequence). V dropped 3 bases and J dropped 3; count of bases not matched to a gene: 7. This CDR3 is built from 14 residues.

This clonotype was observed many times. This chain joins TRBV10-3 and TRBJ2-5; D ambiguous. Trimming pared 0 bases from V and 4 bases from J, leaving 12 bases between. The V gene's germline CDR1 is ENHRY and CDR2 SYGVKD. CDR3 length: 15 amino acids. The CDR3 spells CAISESGRNAETQYF. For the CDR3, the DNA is TGTGCCATCAGTGAGTCAGGACGGAACGCAGAGACCCAGTACTTC.

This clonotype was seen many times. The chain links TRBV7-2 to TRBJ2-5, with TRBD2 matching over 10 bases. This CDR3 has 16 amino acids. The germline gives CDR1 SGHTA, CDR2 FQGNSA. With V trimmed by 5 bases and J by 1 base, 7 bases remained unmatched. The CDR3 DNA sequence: TGTGCCAGCAGCCTTCTAGCGGGGGCCCTCCAAGAGACCCAGTACTTC. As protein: CASSLLAGALQETQYF.

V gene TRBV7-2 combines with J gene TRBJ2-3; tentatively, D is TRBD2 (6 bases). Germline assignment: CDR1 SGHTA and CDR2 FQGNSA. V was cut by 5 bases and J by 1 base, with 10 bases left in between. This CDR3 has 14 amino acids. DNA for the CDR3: TGTGCCAGCAGCGCCCGACTAGGCACAGATACGCAGTATTTT. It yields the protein CASSARLGTDTQYF.

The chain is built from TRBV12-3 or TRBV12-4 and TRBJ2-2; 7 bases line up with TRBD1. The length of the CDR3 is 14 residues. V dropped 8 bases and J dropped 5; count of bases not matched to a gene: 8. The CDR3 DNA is TGTGCCAGCTTCCGGGACAGTCAAACCGGGGAGCTGTTTTTT. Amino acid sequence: CASFRDSQTGELFF.

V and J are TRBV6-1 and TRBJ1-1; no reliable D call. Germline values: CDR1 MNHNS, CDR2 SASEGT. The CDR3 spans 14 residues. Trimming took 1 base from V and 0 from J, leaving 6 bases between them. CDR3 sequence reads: CASSEGYMNTEAFF. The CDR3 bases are TGTGCCAGCAGTGAAGGTTACATGAACACTGAAGCTTTCTTT.

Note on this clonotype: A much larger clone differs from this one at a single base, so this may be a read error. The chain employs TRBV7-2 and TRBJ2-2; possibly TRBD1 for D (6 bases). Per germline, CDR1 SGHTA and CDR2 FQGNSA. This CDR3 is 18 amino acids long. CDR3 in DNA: TGTGCCAACAGCTTAGAACAGGGTATCCCAAACCCCACCGGGGAGCTGTTTTTT. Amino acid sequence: CANSLEQGIPNPTGELFF.

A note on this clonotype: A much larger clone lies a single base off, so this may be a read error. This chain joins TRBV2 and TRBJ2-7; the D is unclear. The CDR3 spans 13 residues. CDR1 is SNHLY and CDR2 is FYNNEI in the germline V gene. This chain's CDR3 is CAGSEWQSYEQYF. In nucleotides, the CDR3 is TGTGCCGGCAGTGAATGGCAGAGCTACGAGCAGTACTTC.

The CDR3 coding sequence is TGTGCCAGCAGCGTAGGCGGGGGAGGGGGAGAGACCCAGTACTTC. Translating gives CASSVGGGGGETQYF. This chain links TRBV9 with TRBJ2-5; D perhaps matches TRBD2 (7 bases). The CDR3 is 15 residues long. Germline CDR1 is SGDLS and CDR2 is YYNGEE. Deletions cut 0 bases from V and 4 bases from J, with 13 bases between.

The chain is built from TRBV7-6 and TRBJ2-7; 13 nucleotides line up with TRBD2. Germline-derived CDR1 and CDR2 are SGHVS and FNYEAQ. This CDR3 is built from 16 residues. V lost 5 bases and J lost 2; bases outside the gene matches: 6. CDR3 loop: CASSPRGLAGAYEQYF. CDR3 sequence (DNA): TGTGCCAGCAGCCCGAGAGGACTAGCGGGAGCCTACGAGCAGTACTTC.

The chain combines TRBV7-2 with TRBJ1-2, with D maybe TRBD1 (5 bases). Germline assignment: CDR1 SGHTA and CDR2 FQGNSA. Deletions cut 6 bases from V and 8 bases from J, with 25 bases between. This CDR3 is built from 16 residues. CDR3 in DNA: TGTGCCAGCAGTCGAGAAAAACGGCAGGGAGGAAGCGGCTACACCTTC. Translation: CASSREKRQGGSGYTF.

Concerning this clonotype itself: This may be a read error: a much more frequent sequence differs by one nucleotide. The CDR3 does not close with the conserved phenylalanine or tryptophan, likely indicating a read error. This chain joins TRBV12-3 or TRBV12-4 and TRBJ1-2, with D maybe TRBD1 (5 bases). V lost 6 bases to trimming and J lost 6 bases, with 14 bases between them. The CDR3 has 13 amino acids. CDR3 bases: TGTGCCAGCAGCGCCCAGGGCCGGCATGGCTACACCCTC. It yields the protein CASSAQGRHGYTL.

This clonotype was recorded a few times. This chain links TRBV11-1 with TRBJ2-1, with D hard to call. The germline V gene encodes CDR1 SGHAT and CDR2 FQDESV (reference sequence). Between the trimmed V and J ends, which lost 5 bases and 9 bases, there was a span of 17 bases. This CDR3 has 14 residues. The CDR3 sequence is CASSPGGRSSEQFF. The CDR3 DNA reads TGTGCCAGCAGCCCGGGCGGACGCTCGAGTGAGCAGTTCTTC.

The CDR3 is CASSVARETDTQYF. The CDR3, as DNA: TGTGCCAGCAGCGTAGCGAGGGAGACAGATACGCAGTATTTT. The V and J genes are TRBV9 and TRBJ2-3, with D possibly being TRBD2 (5 bases). The CDR3 totals 14 residues. Germline assignment: CDR1 SGDLS and CDR2 YYNGEE. Trimming stripped 0 bases from V and 3 bases from J, with 8 bases between.

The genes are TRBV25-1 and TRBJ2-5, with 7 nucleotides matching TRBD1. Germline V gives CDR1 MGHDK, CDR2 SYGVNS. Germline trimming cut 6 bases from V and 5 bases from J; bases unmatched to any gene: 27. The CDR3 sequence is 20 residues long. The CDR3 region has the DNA TGTGCCAGCAGCTGGTTTCCGGGACAGATTTTACGATTAAACAGGGAGACCCAGTACTTC. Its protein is CASSWFPGQILRLNRETQYF.